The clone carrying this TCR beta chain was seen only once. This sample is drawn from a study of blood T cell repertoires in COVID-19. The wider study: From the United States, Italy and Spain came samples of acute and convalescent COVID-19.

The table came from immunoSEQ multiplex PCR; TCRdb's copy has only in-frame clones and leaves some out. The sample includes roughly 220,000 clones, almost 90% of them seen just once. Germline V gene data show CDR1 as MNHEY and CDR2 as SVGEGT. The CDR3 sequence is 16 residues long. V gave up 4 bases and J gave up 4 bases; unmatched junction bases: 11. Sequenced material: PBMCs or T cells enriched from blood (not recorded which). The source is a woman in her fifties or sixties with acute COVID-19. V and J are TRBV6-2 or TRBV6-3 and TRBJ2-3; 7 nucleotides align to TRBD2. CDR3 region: CASSSPGGSIPDTQYF. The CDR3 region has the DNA TGTGCCAGCAGTTCCCCGGGCGGGAGCATTCCAGATACGCAGTATTTT.